This TCR beta chain was documented in a study of CD8+CD57+ T cells in acquired aplastic anemia. Study-wide results and caveats: The CD8+ Simpson's diversity of patients and controls was not significantly different.

All patients picked for sequencing had shown, by flow cytometry, an expansion of CD8+CD57+ cells. This clonotype has a count of ten or more. Antigen: not known. Trimming pared 0 bases from V and 7 bases from J, leaving 8 bases between. The V gene's germline CDR1 is SGDLS and CDR2 YYNGEE. CDR3 length: 14 amino acids. Profiling that covered TCR beta VDJ and CDR3 relied on genomic DNA as its template. TCRdb processed the reads anew with MiXCR; each CDR3 protein has one entry. The data show just over 450,000 distinct CDR3 sequences, with over 25% seen just once and 0.8% to 0.85% held by the top ten. The TCR sequence derives from a human donor with aplastic anemia. This chain links TRBV9 with TRBJ1-6; D unclear. Sequenced sample: sorted CD4+, CD8+, or CD8+CD57+ T cells (not recorded which) from PBMCs. CDR3 in DNA: TGTGCCAGCAGCGTAGACACCTTCAATTCACCCCTCCACTTT. The encoded protein is CASSVDTFNSPLHF.